The 25 T cell receptor beta chains given below trace back to one sample, sequenced in a study of cytomegalovirus exposure and HLA in healthy donors. PCR was performed using 60 Vbeta and 13 Jbeta primers. The table came from immunoSEQ multiplex PCR; TCRdb's copy has only in-frame clones and leaves some out. Here the sample spans approximately 140,000 clones, 73% being singletons. Sequencing was carried out using PBMCs. The receptor source for this set is a woman aged 35 to 49 in good health and CMV-seronegative.

The genes are TRBV28 and TRBJ1-1, with D possibly matching TRBD1 (6 bases). Deletions cut 6 bases from V and 1 base from J, with 9 bases between. The CDR3 sequence is 13 residues long. Germline lookup yields CDR1 MDHEN and CDR2 SYDVKM. CDR3 region: CASSTGQNTEAFF. The CDR3 bases are TGTGCCAGCAGCACAGGGCAGAACACTGAAGCTTTCTTT.

V gene TRBV18 combines with J gene TRBJ2-7; 7 nucleotides align to TRBD1. J was trimmed by 5 bases and V by 2 bases; bases with no gene match: 9. Germline CDR1 and CDR2: KGHSH and LQKENI. This CDR3 is 15 amino acids long. CDR3 in DNA: TGTGCCAGCTCACCATCTTCCCGACAGGGTGACGAGCAGTACGTC. Its protein is CASSPSSRQGDEQYV.

The chain uses TRBV6-5 and TRBJ2-5; TRBD1 might be the D (7 bases). V was trimmed by 2 bases and J by 5 bases, leaving 12 bases between them. Germline V gives CDR1 MNHEY, CDR2 SVGAGI. The CDR3 extends over 14 amino acids. In DNA form, the CDR3 reads TGTGCCAGCAGTTACAGGGCAGGGGGGGAGACCCAGTACTTC. This translates into CASSYRAGGETQYF.

This clone turned up a few times. The genes are TRBV5-1 and TRBJ1-1; 10 positions match TRBD1. V lost 4 bases to trimming and J lost 1 base; unmatched junction nucleotides: 4. Per germline, CDR1 SGHRS and CDR2 YFSETQ. This CDR3 has 15 residues. This CDR3 is CASSPRTGGNTEAFF. The CDR3 DNA is TGCGCCAGCAGCCCCAGGACAGGGGGGAACACTGAAGCTTTCTTT. Full variable domain (outside the CDR3, taken from reference TRBV5-1 and TRBJ1-1): KAGVTQTPRYLIKTRGQQVTLSCSPISGHRSVSWYQQTPGQGLQFLFEYFSETQRNKGNFPGRFSGRQFSNSRSEMNVSTLELGDSALYLCASSPRTGGNTEAFFGQGTRLTVV.

This clone was recorded a few times. The V call is TRBV5-1, the J call TRBJ1-1; D remains unclear. V lost 5 bases, J lost 3 bases, and 17 bases lay in between. The length of the CDR3 is 15 residues. Germline CDR1 and CDR2: SGHRS and YFSETQ. The CDR3 DNA reads as TGCGCCAGCAGTCCGGGATTTCCTGGGGACACTGAAGCTTTCTTT. Its translation is CASSPGFPGDTEAFF.

This clone was seen a handful of times. The chain links TRBV11-3 to TRBJ2-2; 7 bases agree with TRBD1. The germline V gene has CDR1 SGHNT and CDR2 YENEEA. The CDR3 runs to 18 residues. Trimming cost V 2 bases and J 5 bases; bases outside gene matches: 14. The CDR3: CASSLPTPITGETGELFF. For the CDR3, the DNA is TGTGCCAGCAGCTTACCCACGCCGATTACAGGGGAAACCGGGGAGCTGTTTTTT.

This clone was found a few times. The chain is built from TRBV28 and TRBJ1-2; no clear D. Germline assignment: CDR1 MDHEN and CDR2 SYDVKM. The CDR3 has 11 amino acids. The V end was cut by 6 bases, the J end by 6 bases, with 8 bases between. The CDR3 DNA is TGTGCCAGCAGATCTATTGATGGCTACACCTTC. This translates into CASRSIDGYTF.

V and J are TRBV19 and TRBJ1-5; 8 bases align to TRBD1. The junction had 6 bases not matched to a gene; V was cut back by 4 bases and J by 7 bases. Germline lookup yields CDR1 LNHDA and CDR2 SQIVND (reference sequence). The CDR3 runs 14 residues. CDR3 amino acids: CASSSSGGFQPQHF. The CDR3 nucleotides are TGTGCCAGTAGTAGCTCAGGGGGCTTCCAGCCCCAGCATTTT.

This clone was counted a few times. V usage is TRBV5-1 and J usage is TRBJ2-3; D is undetermined. CDR3 length: 13 amino acids. Deletions cut 0 bases from V and 3 bases from J, with 5 bases between. Germline V gene lookup returns CDR1 SGHRS and CDR2 YFSETQ. CDR3: CASSLDGTDTQYF. The CDR3 DNA reads TGCGCCAGCAGCTTGGACGGGACAGATACGCAGTATTTT.

Here the CDR3 reads CASSDKAAFSEKLFF. CDR3 sequence (DNA): TGTGCCAGCAGTGATAAGGCAGCGTTCTCTGAAAAACTGTTTTTT. V gene TRBV25-1 combines with J gene TRBJ1-4; unclear D gene. The CDR3 is 15 residues long. V lost 3 bases and J 7 bases, leaving 15 bases between the germline ends. CDR1 is MGHDK and CDR2 is SYGVNS in the germline V gene.

The chain has TRBV6-1 and TRBJ1-6, with 8 positions matching TRBD1. Germline V gene sequence: CDR1 MNHNS, CDR2 SASEGT. The CDR3 extends over 14 amino acids. Trimming at V came to 3 bases and at J to 6 bases, leaving 1 base not matched to a gene. The CDR3 reads CASSEGTGNSPLHF. The CDR3 region has the DNA TGTGCCAGCAGTGAGGGGACAGGTAATTCACCCCTCCACTTT.

The chain recombines TRBV28 with TRBJ1-2, with 7 positions matching TRBD1. The CDR3 runs 15 residues. Germline assignment: CDR1 MDHEN and CDR2 SYDVKM. The trim removed 6 bases at V and 4 bases at J, leaving 11 bases unmatched. CDR3 coding DNA: TGTGCCAGCAGCGAGACAGGGCTGGGGACCTATGGCTACACCTTC. This translates into CASSETGLGTYGYTF.

A few counts support this clone. The rearrangement joins TRBV13 to TRBJ2-2; a weak D match, TRBD1 (5 bases). Trimming left V 2 bases short and J 7 bases short, with 14 bases between. The CDR3 covers 15 residues. CDR1 is PRHDT, CDR2 FYEKMQ, per germline (reference sequence). The CDR3: CASSLFEGASGELFF. In DNA, the CDR3 is TGTGCCAGCAGCTTATTCGAAGGGGCTAGCGGGGAGCTGTTTTTT.

This rearrangement joins TRBV29-1 to TRBJ1-1, with D possibly TRBD1 on 5 matching bases. Germline-derived CDR1 and CDR2 are SQVTM and ANQGSEA. V lost 4 bases to trimming and J lost 4 bases, with 16 bases between them. The CDR3 totals 14 residues. The CDR3, as DNA: TGCAGCGTTGCAGGGATTTCGTTGGGCACTGAAGCTTTCTTT. It encodes CSVAGISLGTEAFF.

CDR3 DNA sequence: TGTGCCAGCAGTGGACTTCAGGATATCTATGGCTACACCTTC. Its translation: CASSGLQDIYGYTF. The chain joins TRBV28 to TRBJ1-2, with D unresolved. V was trimmed by 5 bases and J by 4 bases, leaving 14 bases between them. CDR3 length equals 14 residues. Germline lookup yields CDR1 MDHEN and CDR2 SYDVKM.

The chain joins TRBV27 to TRBJ2-1, with a possible D match to TRBD2 (6 bases). Germline V CDR1 and CDR2: MNHEY, SMNVEV (reference sequence). The CDR3 has 14 amino acids. V lost 8 bases and J 0 bases, leaving 11 bases between the germline ends. The CDR3 loop is CASGRPDSYNEQFF. CDR3 DNA: TGTGCCAGCGGGAGGCCAGACTCCTACAATGAGCAGTTCTTC.

This sequence joins TRBV15 and TRBJ1-1; D uncertain. This CDR3 spans 14 amino acids. Germline CDR1 LNHNV, CDR2 YYDKDF (reference sequence). V dropped 5 bases and J dropped 1 base, with 11 bases sitting between them. The CDR3 DNA reads as TGTGCCACCAGCGCCGAAACAGCGAACACTGAAGCTTTCTTT. Encoded protein: CATSAETANTEAFF.

V gene TRBV18 combines with J gene TRBJ1-1; the D gene is possibly TRBD1 (6 bases). Per the germline V gene, CDR1 is KGHSH and CDR2 is LQKENI. The CDR3 length is 14 residues. Between the trimmed V and J ends, which lost 3 bases and 3 bases, there was a span of 11 bases. CDR3 bases: TGTGCCAGCTCACCCTCACGACAGGACACTGAAGCTTTCTTT. Amino acids: CASSPSRQDTEAFF.

This chain uses TRBV4-2 with TRBJ2-2; 9 bases agree with TRBD1. CDR1 LGHNA and CDR2 YNFKEQ come from the germline V gene. The CDR3 spans 18 residues. The junction had 10 bases not matched to a gene; V was cut back by 1 base and J by 4 bases. This chain's CDR3 is CASSQVSTGQGGTGELFF. The CDR3 DNA follows: TGTGCCAGCAGCCAAGTTAGTACGGGACAGGGAGGCACCGGGGAGCTGTTTTTT.

The chain joins TRBV19 to TRBJ1-6, with a weak D call TRBD1 (5 bases). The CDR3 consists of 14 residues. Germline V gene data show CDR1 as LNHDA and CDR2 as SQIVND (reference sequence). Trimming stripped 1 base from V and 8 bases from J, with 9 bases between. CDR3 nucleotides: TGTGCCAGTAGTATAGTCCAAGGGGATTCACCCCTCCACTTT. Translated, it gives CASSIVQGDSPLHF. Based on the CDR3 plus reference TRBV19 and TRBJ1-6, the full variable domain is DGGITQSPKYLFRKEGQNVTLSCEQNLNHDAMYWYRQDPGQGLRLIYYSQIVNDFQKGDIAEGYSVSREKKESFPLTVTSAQKNPTAFYLCASSIVQGDSPLHFGNGTRLTVT.

The chain recombines TRBV15 with TRBJ1-4; TRBD1 matches at 8 bases. V trimming: 5 bases; J trimming: 8 bases; junction bases outside the gene matches: 13. The CDR3 loop spans 16 amino acids. Germline values: CDR1 LNHNV, CDR2 YYDKDF (reference sequence). CDR3 in amino acids: CATSGERTGRNEKLFF. In DNA, the CDR3 is TGTGCCACCAGCGGCGAAAGGACAGGGAGAAACGAAAAACTGTTTTTT.

The chain uses TRBV5-1 and TRBJ2-5; tentative D call: TRBD1 (6 bases). CDR3 length: 17 amino acids. The V end lost 4 bases, the J end lost 1 base, and 20 bases lay between the germline ends. Germline CDR1 and CDR2: SGHRS and YFSETQ. CDR3 bases: TGCGCCAGCAGCGAAAAAGGACAGCGCGAAACCCAAGAGACCCAGTACTTC. Its translation: CASSEKGQRETQETQYF.

CDR3: CASRPAGSGDTEAFF. CDR3 nucleotides: TGCGCCAGCAGGCCAGCGGGCAGCGGTGACACTGAAGCTTTCTTT. The V gene is TRBV4-1, the J gene TRBJ1-1; unclear D gene. V lost 6 bases to trimming and J lost 3 bases, with 17 bases between them. Germline CDR1 and CDR2: MGHRA and YSYEKL. The CDR3 is 15 amino acids.

This chain uses TRBV6-5 with TRBJ2-5; tentatively, D is TRBD1 (6 bases). V was shortened by 5 bases and J by 7 bases, with 20 bases between the two germline ends. Germline-derived CDR1 and CDR2 are MNHEY and SVGAGI. This CDR3 region has 15 residues. In nucleotides, the CDR3 is TGTGCCAGCAGTCCCTACCTTCGGGTAGGGGGGACCCAGTACTTC. This sequence encodes CASSPYLRVGGTQYF.

The genes are TRBV15 and TRBJ2-5, with TRBD1 matching 9 bases. J gave up 7 bases and V 4 bases, and 4 bases lay outside the gene matches. The CDR3 loop spans 13 amino acids. The germline CDR1 and CDR2 sequences are LNHNV and YYDKDF (reference sequence). The CDR3 DNA reads as TGTGCCACCAGCACCCCGGGACAGGGGACCCAGTACTTC. As protein: CATSTPGQGTQYF.